Presented here are 2 T cell receptor beta chains from one specimen sequenced in a study of cytomegalovirus exposure and HLA in healthy donors. Generated by immunoSEQ multiplex PCR, the TCRdb table keeps only in-frame clones and is missing some. The sample carries under 200,000 clones, 91% recorded once. Sequencing was performed on PBMCs. These receptors all come from a woman aged 18-29 years in good health and CMV-seropositive.

The CDR3 region is CASSADRGTQYF. CDR3 bases: TGTGCCAGCAGCGCCGACAGGGGCACGCAGTATTTT. This sequence joins TRBV7-9 and TRBJ2-3; 8 bases are shared with TRBD1. This CDR3 contains 12 residues. Germline CDR1 reads SEHNR; CDR2 reads FQNEAQ (reference sequence). Trimming at V came to 5 bases and at J to 9 bases, leaving 4 bases not matched to a gene.

The chain carries TRBV6-5 and TRBJ2-7; D not certain. The germline V gene encodes CDR1 MNHEY and CDR2 SVGAGI. V dropped 0 bases and J dropped 4 bases, with 10 bases sitting between them. This CDR3 region has 14 residues. The CDR3 loop is CASSYSPVQYEQYF. The CDR3 DNA sequence: TGTGCCAGCAGTTACTCCCCGGTTCAATACGAGCAGTACTTC.